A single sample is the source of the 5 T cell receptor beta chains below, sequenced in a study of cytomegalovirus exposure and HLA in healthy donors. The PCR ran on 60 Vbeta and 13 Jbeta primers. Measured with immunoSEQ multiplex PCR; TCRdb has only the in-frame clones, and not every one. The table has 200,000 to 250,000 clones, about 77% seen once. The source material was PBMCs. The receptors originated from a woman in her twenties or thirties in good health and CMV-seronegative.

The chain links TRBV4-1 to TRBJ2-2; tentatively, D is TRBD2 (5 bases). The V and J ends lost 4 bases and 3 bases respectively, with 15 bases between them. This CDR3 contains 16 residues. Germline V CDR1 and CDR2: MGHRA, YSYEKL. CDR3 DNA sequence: TGCGCCAGCAGCCCCCTGACCCTAGCTGACACCGGGGAGCTGTTTTTT. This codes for CASSPLTLADTGELFF.

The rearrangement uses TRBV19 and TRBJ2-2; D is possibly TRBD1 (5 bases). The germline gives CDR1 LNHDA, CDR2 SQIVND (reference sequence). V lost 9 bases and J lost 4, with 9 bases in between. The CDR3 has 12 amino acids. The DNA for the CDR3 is TGTGCCAGCCAGGGTACCACCGGGGAGCTGTTTTTT. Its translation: CASQGTTGELFF.

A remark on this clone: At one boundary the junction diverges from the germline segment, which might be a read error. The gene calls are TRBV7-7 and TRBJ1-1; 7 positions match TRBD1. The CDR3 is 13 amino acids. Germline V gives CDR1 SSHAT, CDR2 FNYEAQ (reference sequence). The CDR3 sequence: CASSPAGGKRAFF. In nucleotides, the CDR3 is TGTGCTAGCAGCCCGGCAGGGGGGAAGCGAGCTTTCTTT.

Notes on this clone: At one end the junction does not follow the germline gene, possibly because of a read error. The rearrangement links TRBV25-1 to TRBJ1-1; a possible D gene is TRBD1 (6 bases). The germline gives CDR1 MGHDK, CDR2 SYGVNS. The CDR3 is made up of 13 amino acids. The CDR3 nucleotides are TGTGCCAGCACTGAACAGGGCCGCACTGAAGCTTTCTTT. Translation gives CASTEQGRTEAFF.

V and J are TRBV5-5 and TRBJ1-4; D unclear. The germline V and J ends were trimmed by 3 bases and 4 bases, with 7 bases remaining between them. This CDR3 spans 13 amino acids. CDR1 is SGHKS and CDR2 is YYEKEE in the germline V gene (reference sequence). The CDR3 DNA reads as TGTGCCAGCAGCTCTGCCGGTAATGAAAAACTGTTTTTT. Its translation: CASSSAGNEKLFF.